One T cell receptor (beta chain) is described in this entry. This record comes from a study of T cell responses to AZD1222 COVID-19 vaccine. Measured with immunoSEQ multiplex PCR; TCRdb has only the in-frame clones, and not every one. The data show roughly 190,000 clones, almost 95% seen once. Trimming took off 2 bases at V and 10 bases at J, with 8 bases between the two ends. This CDR3 has 11 amino acids. CDR1 PRHDT and CDR2 FYEKMQ come from the germline V gene (reference sequence). Here the sequenced sample was peripheral blood, taken on day 0 of AZD1222 vaccination. The chain carries TRBV13 and TRBJ1-1; D is uncertain. The TCR comes from an adult in good health. CDR3 sequence reads: CASSLSIRAFF. The CDR3 DNA reads TGTGCCAGCAGCTTATCCATACGAGCTTTCTTT.